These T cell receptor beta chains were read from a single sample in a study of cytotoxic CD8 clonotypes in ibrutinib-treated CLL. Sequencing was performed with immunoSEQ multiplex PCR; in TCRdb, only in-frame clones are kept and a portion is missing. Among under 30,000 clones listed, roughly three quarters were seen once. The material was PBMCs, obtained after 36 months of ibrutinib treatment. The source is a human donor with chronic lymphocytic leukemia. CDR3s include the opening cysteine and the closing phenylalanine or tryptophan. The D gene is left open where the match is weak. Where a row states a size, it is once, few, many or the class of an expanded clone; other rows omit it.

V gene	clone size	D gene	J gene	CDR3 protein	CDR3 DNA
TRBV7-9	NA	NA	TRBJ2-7	CASGLGAEQYF	TGTGCCAGCGGCCTAGGGGCCGAGCAGTACTTC
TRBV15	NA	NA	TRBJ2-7	CATSRDRGLGNEQYF	TGTGCCACCAGCAGAGATAGAGGGTTGGGGAACGAGCAGTACTTC
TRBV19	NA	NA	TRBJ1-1	CASSIGRVPNTEAFF	TGTGCCAGTAGTATAGGCAGGGTACCGAACACTGAAGCTTTCTTT
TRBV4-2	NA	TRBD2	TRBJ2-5	CASSQEAPLAGRATQYF	TGTGCCAGCAGCCAAGAGGCCCCGCTAGCGGGGCGGGCGACCCAGTACTTC
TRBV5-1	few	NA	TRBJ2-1	CASSPGIRGGKQFF	TGCGCCAGCAGCCCCGGAATTAGGGGCGGAAAGCAGTTCTTC
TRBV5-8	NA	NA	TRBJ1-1	CASSLVWGETEAFF	TGTGCCAGCAGCTTGGTTTGGGGGGAGACTGAAGCTTTCTTT
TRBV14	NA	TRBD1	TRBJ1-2	CASSTPLQGAGDGYTF	TGTGCCAGCAGCACACCACTCCAGGGGGCAGGGGACGGCTACACCTTC
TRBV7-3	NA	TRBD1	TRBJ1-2	CASSPGTGGTGGYTF	TGTGCCAGCAGCCCCGGGACAGGGGGAACGGGGGGCTACACCTTC
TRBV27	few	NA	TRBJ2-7	CASSLIAGSYEQYF	TGTGCCAGCAGTTTAATTGCGGGTTCCTACGAGCAGTACTTC
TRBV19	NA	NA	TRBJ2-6	CASSGISGANVLTF	TGTGCCAGTAGTGGGATTTCTGGGGCCAACGTCCTGACTTTC
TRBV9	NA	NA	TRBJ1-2	CASSGGKDSLNYGYTF	TGTGCCAGCAGCGGGGGGAAGGACAGCCTTAACTATGGCTACACCTTC
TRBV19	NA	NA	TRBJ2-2	CASSADTFTGELFF	TGTGCCAGTAGTGCGGACACCTTCACCGGGGAGCTGTTTTTT
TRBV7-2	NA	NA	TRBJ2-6	CASSLRTGYGANVLTF	TGTGCCAGCAGCCTCCGAACAGGGTATGGGGCCAACGTCCTGACTTTC
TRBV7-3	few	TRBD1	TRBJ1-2	CASSLTGTVQGYTF	TGTGCCAGCAGCTTAACCGGGACAGTTCAAGGCTACACCTTC
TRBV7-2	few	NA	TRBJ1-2	CASSSFLWTEGSNYGYTF	TGTGCCAGCAGCTCCTTCCTATGGACAGAAGGGTCAAACTATGGCTACACCTTC
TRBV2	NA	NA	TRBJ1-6	CASGRTVSYNSPLHF	TGTGCCAGCGGTCGGACAGTCTCCTATAATTCACCCCTCCACTTT
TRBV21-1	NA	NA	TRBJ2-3	CASSSAAPCTDTQYF	TGTGCCAGCAGCTCCGCCGCGCCCTGCACAGATACGCAGTATTTT
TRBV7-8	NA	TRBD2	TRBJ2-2	CASSSRTSGSTGELFF	TGTGCCAGCAGCTCCCGGACTAGCGGGTCCACCGGGGAGCTGTTTTTT
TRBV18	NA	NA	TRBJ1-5	CASSPGSVMGQPQHF	TGTGCCAGCTCACCAGGAAGTGTAATGGGTCAGCCCCAGCATTTT
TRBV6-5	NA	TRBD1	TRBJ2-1	CASSIRDSYNEQFF	TGTGCCAGCAGTATTCGGGACAGCTACAATGAGCAGTTCTTC
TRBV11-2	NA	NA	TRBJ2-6	CASSVLVFAHSGANVLTF	TGTGCCAGCAGCGTCTTGGTGTTTGCCCACTCTGGGGCCAACGTCCTGACTTTC
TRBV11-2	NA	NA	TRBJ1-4	CASSLGTVLNEKLFF	TGTGCCAGCAGCTTAGGGACAGTACTTAATGAAAAACTGTTTTTT
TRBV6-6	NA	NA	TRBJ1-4	CASSYARGMGEKLFF	TGTGCCAGCAGTTACGCGAGGGGTATGGGTGAAAAACTGTTTTTT
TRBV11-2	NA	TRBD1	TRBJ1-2	CASSPRTGAAYGYTF	TGTGCCAGCAGCCCCCGGACAGGGGCCGCATATGGCTACACCTTC
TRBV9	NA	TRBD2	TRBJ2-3	CASSGGTSNPDTQYF	TGTGCCAGCAGCGGAGGGACTAGCAACCCAGATACGCAGTATTTT
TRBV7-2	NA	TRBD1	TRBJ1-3	CASSFGQGKDTIYF	TGTGCCAGCAGCTTCGGACAGGGGAAGGACACCATATATTTT
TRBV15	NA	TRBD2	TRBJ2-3	CATSDRLAGITQYF	TGTGCCACCAGCGACAGGCTAGCGGGGATAACGCAGTATTTT
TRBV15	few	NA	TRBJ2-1	CATSRSTTGGAYNEQFF	TGTGCCACCAGCAGATCAACGACCGGGGGAGCCTACAATGAGCAGTTCTTC
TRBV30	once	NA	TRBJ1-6	CAWSVGSGSGGVRSPLHF	TGTGCCTGGAGTGTGGGTAGCGGATCTGGGGGGGTGAGATCACCCCTCCACTTT
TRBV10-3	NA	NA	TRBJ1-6	CAISDGEGGSPLHF	TGTGCCATCAGTGACGGTGAGGGGGGCTCACCCCTCCACTTT
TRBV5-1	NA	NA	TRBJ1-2	CASSLGYRGNDGYTF	TGCGCCAGCAGCTTGGGCTATAGGGGGAATGATGGCTACACCTTC
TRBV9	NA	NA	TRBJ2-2	CASSVGVTGELFF	TGTGCCAGCAGCGTAGGGGTTACCGGAGAGCTGTTTTTT
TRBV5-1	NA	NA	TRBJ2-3	CASSLQGPKDTQYF	TGCGCCAGCAGCTTGCAGGGTCCCAAAGATACGCAGTATTTT
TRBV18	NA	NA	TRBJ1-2	CASSPRPWGYGYTF	TGTGCCAGCTCACCACGACCATGGGGCTATGGCTACACCTTC
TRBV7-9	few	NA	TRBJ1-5	CASSLNQPQHF	TGTGCCAGCAGCTTAAATCAGCCCCAGCATTTT
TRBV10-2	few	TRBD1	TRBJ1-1	CASSEGQGRSYTEAFF	TGCGCCAGCAGTGAGGGACAGGGCAGATCATACACTGAAGCTTTCTTT
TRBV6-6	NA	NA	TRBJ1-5	CASSVYSNQPQHF	TGTGCCAGCAGCGTTTATAGCAATCAGCCCCAGCATTTT
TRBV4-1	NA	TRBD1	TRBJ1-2	CASSLQDRGYGYTF	TGCGCCAGCAGCCTCCAGGACAGGGGGTATGGCTACACCTTC
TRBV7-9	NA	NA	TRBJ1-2	CASSLATFGTYGYTF	TGTGCCAGCAGCTTAGCGACATTTGGAACCTATGGCTACACCTTC
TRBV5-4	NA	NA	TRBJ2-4	CASSTTEAAKNIQYF	TGTGCCAGCAGCACTACCGAGGCAGCCAAAAACATTCAGTACTTC
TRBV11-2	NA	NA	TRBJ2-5	CASSRNSGWQETQYF	TGTGCCAGCAGCAGAAACTCGGGTTGGCAAGAGACCCAGTACTTC
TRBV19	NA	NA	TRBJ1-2	CASSIVDNYGYTF	TGTGCCAGTAGTATAGTGGATAACTATGGCTACACCTTC
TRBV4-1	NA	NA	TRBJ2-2	CASSQGTTGELFF	TGCGCCAGCAGCCAAGGCACGACCGGGGAGCTGTTTTTT
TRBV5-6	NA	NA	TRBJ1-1	CASSLQGFNTEAFF	TGTGCCAGCAGCTTACAGGGTTTCAACACTGAAGCTTTCTTT
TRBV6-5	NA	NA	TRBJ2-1	CASILRGSVDEQFF	TGTGCCAGCATCCTCCGGGGGAGCGTTGATGAGCAGTTCTTC
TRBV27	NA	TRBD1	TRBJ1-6	CASRTGSVGGYNSPLHF	TGTGCCAGCAGGACAGGGAGCGTAGGAGGTTATAATTCACCCCTCCACTTT
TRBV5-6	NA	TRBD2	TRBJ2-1	CASSLMASGGVYNEQFF	TGTGCCAGCAGCTTGATGGCTAGCGGGGGGGTCTACAATGAGCAGTTCTTC
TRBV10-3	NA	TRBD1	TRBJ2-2	CAISANTGGYAGELFF	TGTGCCATCAGTGCGAATACAGGGGGGTATGCCGGGGAGCTGTTTTTT
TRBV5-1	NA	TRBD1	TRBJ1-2	CASSLGDSNYGYTF	TGCGCCAGCAGCTTGGGGGACAGTAACTATGGCTACACCTTC
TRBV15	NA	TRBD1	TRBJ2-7	CATSRDWDRRTYEQYF	TGTGCCACCAGCAGAGATTGGGACAGGAGAACCTACGAGCAGTACTTC
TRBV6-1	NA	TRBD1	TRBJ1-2	CASRLGQGEGYTF	TGTGCCAGCAGGCTGGGACAGGGGGAGGGCTACACCTTC
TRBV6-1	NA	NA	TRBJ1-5	CASSGNTGTGLQTHF	TGTGCCAGCAGTGGAAACACCGGCACGGGTCTCCAAACACATTTT
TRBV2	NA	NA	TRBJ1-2	CASTQWDNYGYTF	TGTGCCAGCACTCAATGGGACAACTATGGCTACACCTTC
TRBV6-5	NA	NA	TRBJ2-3	CASRSGLASNTQYF	TGTGCCAGCAGAAGCGGGCTAGCAAGTAATACGCAGTATTTT
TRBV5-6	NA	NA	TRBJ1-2	CASGSGNYGYTF	TGTGCCAGCGGGTCTGGAAACTATGGCTACACCTTC
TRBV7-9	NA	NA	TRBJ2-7	CASSLGRTYEQYF	TGTGCCAGCAGCTTGGGCAGAACCTACGAGCAGTACTTC